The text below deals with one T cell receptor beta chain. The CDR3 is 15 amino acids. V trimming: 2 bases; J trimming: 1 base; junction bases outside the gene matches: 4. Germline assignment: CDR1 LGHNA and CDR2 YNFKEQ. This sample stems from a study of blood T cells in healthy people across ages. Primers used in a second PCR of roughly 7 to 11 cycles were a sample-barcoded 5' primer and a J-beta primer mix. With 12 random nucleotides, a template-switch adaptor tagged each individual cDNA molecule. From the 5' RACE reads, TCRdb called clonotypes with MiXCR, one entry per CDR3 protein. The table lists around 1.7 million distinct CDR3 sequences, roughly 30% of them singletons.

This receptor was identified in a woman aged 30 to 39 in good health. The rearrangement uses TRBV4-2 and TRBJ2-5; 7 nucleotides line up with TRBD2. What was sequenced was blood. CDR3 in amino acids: CASSQTGGGQETQYF. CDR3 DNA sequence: TGTGCCAGCAGCCAAACTGGGGGGGGCCAAGAGACCCAGTACTTC.